This T cell receptor beta chain was recorded in a study of blood T cell repertoires in COVID-19 (dated by TCRdb to between 2020 and 2021). About the investigation overall: Samples from collaborators originated in the United States, Italy and Spain and spanned both the acute and convalescent phases of COVID-19. The dataset comprised deeply sampled blood TCRbeta repertoires from subjects exposed to, actively infected with, or recovered from COVID-19. Where available, HLA class I and class II types were obtained from metadata supplied by the sample provider rather than from assay-based typing. The repertoires were made available in a free public database intended to serve as a resource for research on the immune response to SARS-CoV-2. Nearly every sample came with metadata listing a de-identified subject ID, COVID-19 status, age in years and sex. The samples were drawn from the first 160 participants of the ongoing ImmuneRACE study and from some 1,300 subjects provided by 6 global collaborators. The material from the prospective study consisted of cDNA or gDNA derived from T cells, B-cell-depleted T cells, or PBMCs.

TCRbeta CDR3 regions were amplified from genomic DNA using the immunoSEQ Assay, a bias-controlled multiplex PCR. In the source study's methods: Nucleated cell counts per sample were estimated from amplification of reference gene primers within the assay. Sequence reads were collapsed and filtered to measure the absolute abundance of every unique TCRbeta CDR3 rearrangement. Productive Simpson clonality was computed per sample as the square root of Simpson's diversity index over productive rearrangements. TCRdb mirrors the immuneACCESS table, restricted to in-frame sequences. Some clones are absent from its copies; in checked studies, under half trace to an unresolved V gene, and the reason for the others is unknown. The DNA was the basis for D and trimming; V, J and clone size are from that table. Across this sample there are around 190,000 clones, with roughly 84% seen only once. Together, the top ten hold less than 15% of the sample.

The CDR3 spans 13 residues, from the cysteine through the phenylalanine. Left in the record is the CDR3 DNA by itself, 39 bases read in frame from the first base. V trim: 7 bases; J trim: 6 bases; unmatched bases: 5. Study-level results and caveats: How much clinical and demographic metadata was included differed by source and by participant, and the metadata was provided uncurated.

In regard to this clone: No antigen is known for it. No base qualities exist here, and no much larger clone lies one base off it.

Each collaborating institution followed its own protocols to collect whole blood in K2EDTA tubes. Collaborator samples were shipped for TCRbeta analysis as frozen whole blood, isolated PBMCs, or DNA extracted from either sample type. The TCR sequence derives from a human donor in a cohort sampled during active COVID-19. The material sequenced was peripheral blood. Recombination joined TRBV12-3 or TRBV12-4 with TRBJ1-2; TRBD1 fits 10 bases in the junction. The CDR3 loop reads CASTDRGLHGYTF. At the DNA level, the sequence is TGTGCCAGCACTGACAGGGGGCTTCATGGCTACACCTTC.